Sequencing of this T cell receptor (beta chain) was carried out in a study of T cells in localized non-small cell lung cancer. The CDR3 is 14 residues long. V lost 8 bases, J lost 6 bases, and 16 bases lay in between. CDR1 and CDR2 (germline): MDHEN, SYDVKM. Produced via immunoSEQ multiplex PCR; TCRdb's table is partial and in-frame only. The table has about 70,000 clones, 85% to 90% seen once. The chain couples TRBV28 to TRBJ1-4; D is uncertain. The source of this sequence is a male donor aged 60 or over with stage III squamous cell lung carcinoma. The sequences come from peripheral blood, collected before any cancer treatment. The CDR3 DNA reads as TGTGCCAGCTCTCCACACCCGCCGGATGAAAAACTGTTTTTT. It yields the protein CASSPHPPDEKLFF.